The 13 T cell receptor beta chains below were found in one sample sequenced in a study of cytomegalovirus exposure and HLA in healthy donors. Use of 60 Vbeta and 13 Jbeta primers characterized the PCR. Assay used: immunoSEQ multiplex PCR; TCRdb lists only in-frame clones, some missing. The table lists 100,000 to 150,000 clones, about 74% of them singletons. Sample: PBMCs. The origin of the receptors is a woman aged 50 to 60 in good health and CMV-seropositive.

The rearrangement uses TRBV11-2 and TRBJ2-5; 10 bases map to TRBD2. The trim removed 1 base at V and 2 bases at J, leaving 7 bases unmatched. This CDR3 has 17 residues. Germline lookup yields CDR1 SGHAT and CDR2 FQNNGV. The CDR3 region is CASSLGLLAGAQETQYF. The DNA for the CDR3 is TGTGCCAGCAGCTTAGGTCTCCTAGCGGGGGCTCAAGAGACCCAGTACTTC. Looking up the rest from reference TRBV11-2 and TRBJ2-5 gives the full variable domain: EAGVAQSPRYKIIEKRQSVAFWCNPISGHATLYWYQQILGQGPKLLIQFQNNGVVDDSQLPKDRFSAERLKGVDSTLKIQPAKLEDSAVYLCASSLGLLAGAQETQYFGPGTRLLVL.

The gene calls are TRBV5-1 and TRBJ2-3; 7 bases agree with TRBD2. CDR1 and CDR2 (germline): SGHRS, YFSETQ. Losses at the gene ends were 3 bases for V and 4 bases for J; bases not matched to a gene: 17. The CDR3 consists of 18 residues. The CDR3 bases are TGCGCCAGCAGCTCGGAGGGACTAAGAAGGTTAAGGGCAGATACGCAGTATTTT. Translation: CASSSEGLRRLRADTQYF. Supplemented by reference TRBV5-1 and TRBJ2-3, the full variable domain reads KAGVTQTPRYLIKTRGQQVTLSCSPISGHRSVSWYQQTPGQGLQFLFEYFSETQRNKGNFPGRFSGRQFSNSRSEMNVSTLELGDSALYLCASSSEGLRRLRADTQYFGPGTRLTVL.

This clone appeared a few times. The chain has TRBV27 and TRBJ2-2, with D possibly being TRBD1 (5 bases). Per the germline V gene, CDR1 is MNHEY and CDR2 is SMNVEV (reference sequence). The V gene lost 2 bases and the J gene lost 0 bases, with 7 bases spanning the gap. CDR3 length: 15 residues. The CDR3: CASSLGRANTGELFF. CDR3 in DNA: TGTGCCAGCAGTTTAGGCAGGGCGAACACCGGGGAGCTGTTTTTT.

The gene calls are TRBV4-2 and TRBJ1-2; D might be TRBD1 (6 bases). CDR3 size: 16 residues. V was clipped by 0 bases and J by 4 bases, with 15 bases between them. CDR1 is LGHNA and CDR2 is YNFKEQ in the germline V gene. CDR3 nucleotide sequence: TGTGCCAGCAGCCAAGATAAAAGGGACATCGGCTATGGCTACACCTTC. Translation: CASSQDKRDIGYGYTF.

V gene TRBV6-5 combines with J gene TRBJ2-3; 7 nucleotides agree with TRBD2. The germline CDR1 and CDR2 sequences are MNHEY and SVGAGI. CDR3 length: 14 amino acids. The J segment lost 4 bases and the V segment lost 6 bases, leaving 7 bases of the junction unmatched. This CDR3 is CASSPGGGPDTQYF. CDR3 DNA: TGTGCCAGCAGCCCGGGGGGAGGACCAGATACGCAGTATTTT.

The genes are TRBV5-1 and TRBJ1-2, with TRBD1 as a possible D gene (5 bases). V was pared by 1 base and J by 3 bases, with 10 bases between. CDR3 length: 14 residues. Germline CDR1 SGHRS, CDR2 YFSETQ. CDR3 residues: CASSLQGGDYGYTF. The CDR3 coding sequence is TGCGCCAGCAGCTTGCAGGGTGGGGACTATGGCTACACCTTC.

V is TRBV2 and J is TRBJ2-7; D may be TRBD2 (7 bases). The CDR3 is 14 amino acids. Trimming cost V 7 bases and J 2 bases, with 15 bases left between them. The germline V gene encodes CDR1 SNHLY and CDR2 FYNNEI. The CDR3 DNA sequence: TGTGCCAGCACCCCAGGGGAGGGGACCTACGAGCAGTACTTC. The encoded protein is CASTPGEGTYEQYF.

The chain couples TRBV11-2 to TRBJ2-1, with D possibly being TRBD1 (6 bases). Germline values: CDR1 SGHAT, CDR2 FQNNGV. This CDR3 has 15 amino acids. The V end was cut by 0 bases, the J end by 4 bases, with 10 bases between. The DNA for the CDR3 is TGTGCCAGCAGCTTAGATCCAGGGGTATACAATGAGCAGTTCTTC. It codes for CASSLDPGVYNEQFF.

This chain joins TRBV10-2 and TRBJ2-5; 10 positions agree with TRBD1. The J call is doubtful: the DNA matches TRBJ2-7 better. Germline CDR1 WSHSY, CDR2 SAAADI. The CDR3 loop spans 17 amino acids. In DNA form, the CDR3 reads TGCGCCAGCAGTCGTTTCCGGGGGGACAGGGGTTTCGGCGAGCAGTACTTC. This sequence encodes CASSRFRGDRGFGEQYF.

The rearrangement joins TRBV5-1 to TRBJ1-3; 7 nucleotides align to TRBD1. V was clipped by 3 bases and J by 2 bases; unmatched bases: 2. The CDR3 spans 14 residues. The germline gives CDR1 SGHRS, CDR2 YFSETQ. The CDR3 DNA is TGCGCCAGCAGCTACGGACAGGCTGGAAACACCATATATTTT. Translated: CASSYGQAGNTIYF. The entire variable domain, with the rest obtained from reference TRBV5-1 and TRBJ1-3, is as follows: KAGVTQTPRYLIKTRGQQVTLSCSPISGHRSVSWYQQTPGQGLQFLFEYFSETQRNKGNFPGRFSGRQFSNSRSEMNVSTLELGDSALYLCASSYGQAGNTIYFGEGSWLTVV.

The chain couples TRBV4-1 to TRBJ2-1, with 9 positions matching TRBD2. Germline CDR1 reads MGHRA; CDR2 reads YSYEKL. This CDR3 has 16 amino acids. The junction had 11 bases not matched to a gene; V was cut back by 4 bases and J by 7 bases. Here the CDR3 reads CASSRGPSGGWNEQFF. For the CDR3, the DNA is TGCGCCAGCAGCCGAGGCCCCAGCGGGGGGTGGAATGAGCAGTTCTTC.

CDR3 loop: CASSRTGSNYGYTF. DNA for the CDR3: TGTGCCAGCAGCCGGACAGGGTCTAACTATGGCTACACCTTC. This chain connects TRBV6-1 to TRBJ1-2; 8 positions agree with TRBD1. The CDR3 has 14 amino acids. The germline V gene encodes CDR1 MNHNS and CDR2 SASEGT. The V and J ends lost 6 bases and 0 bases, in that order; junction bases with no gene match: 3.

The chain has TRBV6-1 and TRBJ2-2; the D is unclear. V dropped 8 bases and J dropped 0 bases, with 10 bases sitting between them. Germline V gene sequence: CDR1 MNHNS, CDR2 SASEGT. The CDR3 loop spans 14 amino acids. CDR3 nucleotides: TGTGCCAGCTATGGCATTCCGAACACCGGGGAGCTGTTTTTT. Protein product: CASYGIPNTGELFF.